This is a list of T cell receptor beta chains from one sample in a study of technical replicates of blood from several donors. Clones were sequenced by immunoSEQ multiplex PCR, and TCRdb holds only the in-frame ones, with some missing. The sample shows roughly 61,000 clones, 97% of them seen only once. The sample was T cells isolated from PBMCs. The receptors shown here come from a human donor in good health. CDR3s leave out the opening cysteine and the closing phenylalanine or tryptophan. Each record gives: V gene, CDR3 protein.

>TRBV6-1
ASRAGAGGGEQY
>TRBV19
ASKHPWEETQY
>TRBV7-9
ASSSGRDRDERLEKLF
>TRBV12-2
ASRLVLSGTETQY
>TRBV5-1
ASLPGQGLNTEAF
>TRBV30
AWSIGGQGSFGYGYT
>TRBV4-2
ASSQDARGQGGGELF
>TRBV4-1
ASSQVGTAYEQY
>TRBV5-4
ASSFGGGGDMSNQPQH
>TRBV4-1
ASSHHVPGNEQF
>TRBV5-1
ASSLASTDTQY
>TRBV5-1
ASSLGQGDQPQH
>TRBV7-8
ASSPRLAGATYNEQF
>TRBV4-1
ASSQDVSRWGPETQY
>TRBV5-4
ASSLRGMGNSPLH
>TRBV5-4
ASSRRGANTGELF
>TRBV5-1
ASSLQGGRSTDTQY
>TRBV7-9
ASSRPEGYGYT
>TRBV6-5
ASSPGTSDSYEQY
>TRBV7-2
ASSLLAGEYNEQF
>TRBV5-4
ASSLGRERRETQY
>TRBV4-1
ASSQEPGSNTEAF
>TRBV28
ASSLIVGGAYNEQF
>TRBV2
ASSSGQGEGYT
>TRBV5-4
ASSSPGNSYEQY
>TRBV5-1
ASSAGFYEQY
>TRBV6-1
ASSERSGNQETQY
>TRBV6-1
ASSEGLAGGVTYNEQF
>TRBV15
ATSQILGDIQY
>TRBV7-9
ASSNRDYEQY
>TRBV4-1
ASSQVLGAYEQY
>TRBV6-6
ASRTLILGANYGYT
>TRBV6-6
ASSEGTGNQPQH
>TRBV11-2
ASSPLYEQY
>TRBV25-1
ASSESADLNNEQF
>TRBV5-1
ASSLGDRSYEQY
>TRBV11-3
ASRQRGGANTEAF
>TRBV7-9
ASSGTGVNQPQH
>TRBV28
ASTPGFWTGRQPQH
>TRBV19
ASSMNLASGHGYT
>TRBV4-1
ASSPLAVSTDTQY
>TRBV6-5
ASRNPGGAVEKLF
>TRBV30
AWRWTRDSPLH
>TRBV5-1
ASSRGVAGGWYEQY
>TRBV4-2
ASSQDNSYEQY
>TRBV7-9
ASRSSSRGLAGDGEQF
>TRBV9
ASSETYRGLAGGTDTQY
>TRBV6-5
ASSVAGGLLGQY
>TRBV6-6
ASTPGGASDTQY
>TRBV2
ASSEAWEGSYLQY
>TRBV6-5
ASSLRGAGNTGELF
>TRBV27
ASSQGLAGARAGELF
>TRBV4-1
ASSQPGSVYEQY
>TRBV2
ASSFSGANTGELF
>TRBV18
ASSPQGVTYEQY
>TRBV30
AWSVTGSPHYGYT